The 20 T cell receptor beta chains presented below share a single source sample, sequenced in a study of T cell changes during pregnancy in multiple sclerosis. Clones were read by immunoSEQ multiplex PCR, and TCRdb kept only the in-frame ones, dropping some. The sample holds some 70,000 clones, 80% to 90% seen once. The sample here was peripheral blood, taken before pregnancy. These TCRs come from a female donor with multiple sclerosis, enrolled in a pregnancy study.

The chain combines TRBV29-1 with TRBJ2-1; no clear D. Germline V gene lookup returns CDR1 SQVTM and CDR2 ANQGSEA. CDR3 length equals 12 residues. The V end lost 1 base, the J end lost 4 bases, and 5 bases lay between the germline ends. The CDR3 loop is CSVEAVYNEQFF. CDR3 DNA sequence: TGCAGCGTTGAAGCCGTTTACAATGAGCAGTTCTTC.

This chain connects TRBV6-5 to TRBJ2-5; 8 bases line up with TRBD1. Per germline, CDR1 MNHEY and CDR2 SVGAGI. This CDR3 region has 15 residues. With 4 bases clipped from V and 1 base from J, the junction kept 5 bases outside the gene matches. CDR3 nucleotide sequence: TGTGCCAGCAGTTTACTGGACAGGGCCCAAGAGACCCAGTACTTC. This translates into CASSLLDRAQETQYF.

The chain carries TRBV30 and TRBJ2-3; D might be TRBD2 (6 bases). Germline assignment: CDR1 GTSNPN and CDR2 SVGIG (reference sequence). Trimming took off 5 bases at V and 2 bases at J, with 14 bases between the two ends. The CDR3 is 14 residues long. CDR3 amino acids: CAWDSGLLTDTQYF. In DNA, the CDR3 is TGTGCCTGGGATAGCGGATTACTCACAGATACGCAGTATTTT.

V usage is TRBV19 and J usage is TRBJ2-1, with no clear D. V was pared by 3 bases and J by 7 bases, with 13 bases between. Germline CDR1 and CDR2: LNHDA and SQIVND (reference sequence). CDR3 length: 14 amino acids. The DNA for the CDR3 is TGTGCCAGTAGTATCAAGATGGCCGGGAATGAGCAGTTCTTC. It specifies CASSIKMAGNEQFF.

A word on this clone: The same CDR3 arises from other DNA sequences in this sample as well. The gene calls are TRBV27 and TRBJ2-7, with 10 bases identical to TRBD1. Germline CDR1 and CDR2: MNHEY and SMNVEV (reference sequence). The CDR3 loop spans 14 amino acids. Trimming cost V 2 bases and J 4 bases; bases outside gene matches: 2. The CDR3 region has the DNA TGTGCCAGCAGTTTACGACAGGGGGCGTACGAGCAGTACTTC. Encoded protein: CASSLRQGAYEQYF.

V is TRBV28 and J is TRBJ1-5, with D possibly TRBD1 on 5 matching bases. Trimming shortened V by 3 bases and J by 6 bases, and 18 bases separated the two germline ends. CDR3 length: 16 amino acids. Looked up from germline, CDR1 is MDHEN and CDR2 is SYDVKM. CDR3 residues: CASSFISAGRSQPQHF. The CDR3 DNA reads TGTGCCAGCAGTTTTATATCGGCAGGGCGGAGTCAGCCCCAGCATTTT.

This clone was counted between two and nine times. V and J are TRBV27 and TRBJ1-1, with D unresolved. The CDR3 has 15 amino acids. V lost 5 bases, J lost 2 bases, and 15 bases lay in between. CDR1 is MNHEY and CDR2 is SMNVEV in the germline V gene (reference sequence). This chain's CDR3 is CASSLMGSQNTEAFF. The CDR3, as DNA: TGTGCCAGCAGTCTCATGGGCAGCCAAAACACTGAAGCTTTCTTT.

The chain has TRBV6-5 and TRBJ2-1; 7 nucleotides agree with TRBD2. V lost 5 bases to trimming and J lost 7 bases; unmatched junction nucleotides: 5. CDR3 length: 13 residues. The germline V gene encodes CDR1 MNHEY and CDR2 SVGAGI. The CDR3 nucleotides read TGTGCCAGCAGTACGGGGGGATCAAATGAGCAGTTCTTC. Its protein is CASSTGGSNEQFF.

V is TRBV5-6 and J is TRBJ1-2; 7 bases are shared with TRBD1. The ends lost 0 bases at V and 9 bases at J; junction bases unmatched: 5. Germline loops: CDR1 SGHDT, CDR2 YYEEEE. This CDR3 has 13 amino acids. The CDR3 DNA is TGTGCCAGCAGCTTGGCGGGACAGCCACGCTACACCTTC. Amino acids: CASSLAGQPRYTF.

The chain combines TRBV4-2 with TRBJ2-4; 10 positions match TRBD1. The J segment lost 7 bases and the V segment lost 4 bases, leaving 10 bases of the junction unmatched. The CDR3 has 16 amino acids. The germline gives CDR1 LGHNA, CDR2 YNFKEQ. The CDR3 spells CASSPFDRGRENIQYF. The DNA for the CDR3 is TGTGCCAGCAGCCCCTTTGACAGGGGGCGAGAGAACATTCAGTACTTC.

The chain carries TRBV25-1 and TRBJ2-3, with D perhaps TRBD1 (6 bases). Trimming took off 11 bases at V and 3 bases at J, with 9 bases between the two ends. Germline V gives CDR1 MGHDK, CDR2 SYGVNS. There are 11 residues in the CDR3. This chain's CDR3 is CAQQGTDTQYF. CDR3 coding DNA: TGTGCCCAACAGGGAACAGATACGCAGTATTTT.

The chain uses TRBV6-6 and TRBJ2-7; the D gene is possibly TRBD2 (7 bases). Per the germline V gene, CDR1 is MNHNY and CDR2 is SVGAGI (reference sequence). The CDR3 spans 15 residues. V lost 0 bases to trimming and J lost 6 bases, with 15 bases between them. The CDR3 is CASSYSGRGNAEQYF. Here the CDR3 DNA reads TGTGCCAGCAGTTACTCTGGGAGGGGGAATGCCGAGCAGTACTTC.

The gene calls are TRBV7-2 and TRBJ1-5, with D perhaps TRBD1 (6 bases). The CDR3 consists of 14 residues. Germline V lookup: CDR1 SGHTA, CDR2 FQGNSA. Trimming stripped 3 bases from V and 1 base from J, with 7 bases between. The DNA for the CDR3 is TGTGCCAGCAGCTTCACAGGGAGCAATCAGCCCCAGCATTTT. It is translated as CASSFTGSNQPQHF.

The chain uses TRBV19 and TRBJ1-2; TRBD1 matches at 7 bases. This CDR3 is built from 13 residues. The germline gives CDR1 LNHDA, CDR2 SQIVND (reference sequence). With 8 bases clipped from V and 4 bases from J, the junction kept 7 bases outside the gene matches. CDR3 sequence: CASSDRTLYGYTF. CDR3 nucleotide sequence: TGTGCCAGTTCGGACAGGACCCTCTATGGCTACACCTTC.

This chain links TRBV19 with TRBJ2-1, with 7 bases matching TRBD2. The germline CDR1 and CDR2 sequences are LNHDA and SQIVND (reference sequence). This CDR3 contains 14 residues. V lost 4 bases, J lost 8 bases, and 8 bases stayed unmatched. The DNA for the CDR3 is TGTGCCAGTAGTAGGCCAGCGGGAAGGGATGAGCAGTTCTTC. Protein product: CASSRPAGRDEQFF.

The rearrangement joins TRBV15 to TRBJ2-2; a possible D gene is TRBD2 (6 bases). Germline V gene lookup returns CDR1 LNHNV and CDR2 YYDKDF (reference sequence). Trimming pared 1 base from V and 3 bases from J, leaving 12 bases between. There are 16 residues in the CDR3. CDR3 coding DNA: TGTGCCACCAGCAGAGCTGGAGGGGCATACACCGGGGAGCTGTTTTTT. It yields the protein CATSRAGGAYTGELFF.

This sequence joins TRBV19 and TRBJ1-5; 7 nucleotides agree with TRBD1. J gave up 6 bases and V 3 bases, and 8 bases lay outside the gene matches. The CDR3 length is 15 residues. CDR1 is LNHDA, CDR2 SQIVND, per germline (reference sequence). The DNA for the CDR3 is TGTGCCAGTAGTATCCAACAGGGGTCGGTTCAGCCCCAGCATTTT. Amino acids: CASSIQQGSVQPQHF.

The chain couples TRBV5-4 to TRBJ2-2, with TRBD1 matching 10 bases. Germline assignment: CDR1 SGHNT and CDR2 YYREEE (reference sequence). J was trimmed by 4 bases and V by 2 bases; bases with no gene match: 5. The CDR3 loop spans 16 amino acids. The CDR3 sequence: CASSFRQGAFTGELFF. In DNA form, the CDR3 reads TGTGCCAGCAGCTTTAGACAGGGGGCGTTCACCGGGGAGCTGTTTTTT.

Here the CDR3 DNA reads TGCGCCAGCAGTGAGTCACAGTACGCCGGCTACACCTTC. This codes for CASSESQYAGYTF. The V gene is TRBV10-1, the J gene TRBJ1-2; D unresolved. There are 13 residues in the CDR3. The ends were cut back, 0 bases at V and 8 bases at J, with 10 bases in the middle. The germline V gene encodes CDR1 WNHNN and CDR2 SYGVQD (reference sequence).

The chain links TRBV4-3 to TRBJ2-3, with 11 bases identical to TRBD2. The CDR3 spans 18 residues. Per germline, CDR1 LGHNA and CDR2 YSLEER. Unmatched junction bases numbered 10, after V lost 3 bases and J lost 2 bases. In nucleotides, the CDR3 is TGCGCCAGCAGCCAGCACCCCGGGACTAGCGGAACCACAGATACGCAGTATTTT. It is translated as CASSQHPGTSGTTDTQYF.